The 16 T cell receptor beta chains in this list originate from one sample, sequenced in a study of response to subunit inactivated influenza vaccine. In TCRdb, the RT-PCR reads were re-called with MiXCR into one record per CDR3 protein. The repertoire holds approximately 480,000 distinct CDR3 sequences, with approximately 9.9% as singletons. Specimen: PBMCs from blood, collected about 6 weeks after vaccination. The receptors here all came from a man aged 50 to 60 who received an inactivated influenza vaccine.

In its sample, this clonotype was seen a few times. The chain joins TRBV4-1 to TRBJ2-2; maybe TRBD2 (6 bases). This CDR3 comprises 17 residues. The V end lost 2 bases, the J end lost 5 bases, and 18 bases lay between the germline ends. Germline assignment: CDR1 MGHRA and CDR2 YSYEKL. DNA for the CDR3: TGCGCCAGCAGCCAATCAAGTTTGGGGGGATCGACCGGGGAGCTGTTTTTT. It is translated as CASSQSSLGGSTGELFF.

This clonotype came up a few times. This chain joins TRBV5-1 and TRBJ2-5; the D gene could be TRBD1 or TRBD2 (5 bases each). The CDR3 extends over 15 amino acids. CDR1 SGHRS and CDR2 YFSETQ come from the germline V gene. Trimming pared 0 bases from V and 5 bases from J, leaving 14 bases between. The CDR3 sequence: CASSLGDRASETQYF. The CDR3 coding sequence is TGCGCCAGCAGCTTGGGGGACCGCGCATCTGAGACCCAGTACTTC.

This clonotype was counted ten times or more. This sequence joins TRBV20-1 and TRBJ1-1; maybe TRBD1 (6 bases). V lost 5 bases to trimming and J lost 6 bases, with 22 bases between them. CDR3 length: 15 amino acids. Germline CDR1 DFQATT, CDR2 SNEGSKA (reference sequence). CDR3 sequence reads: CSALPQGKAEAEAFF. CDR3 nucleotide sequence: TGCAGTGCTTTACCTCAGGGGAAGGCTGAGGCTGAAGCTTTCTTT.

CDR3: CAISEAAGSSYEQYF. Written as DNA, the CDR3 is TGTGCCATCAGTGAGGCGGCAGGGTCCTCCTACGAGCAGTACTTC. The V call is TRBV10-3, the J call TRBJ2-7, with D possibly matching TRBD1 (5 bases). Trimming shortened V by 2 bases and J by 0 bases, and 11 bases separated the two germline ends. Germline V gene sequence: CDR1 ENHRY, CDR2 SYGVKD. The CDR3 has 15 residues.

This clonotype was picked up many times. V and J are TRBV7-2 and TRBJ1-1; perhaps TRBD1 as D (6 bases). This CDR3 has 14 amino acids. Germline V gives CDR1 SGHTA, CDR2 FQGNSA. V lost 5 bases and J 1 base, leaving 11 bases between the germline ends. This CDR3 is CASSRGRENTEAFF. CDR3 sequence (DNA): TGTGCCAGCAGCCGGGGGCGGGAGAACACTGAAGCTTTCTTT.

Many counts were recorded for this clonotype. An end of the junction does not agree with germline; a read error may underlie this. The V and J genes are TRBV5-1 and TRBJ2-6; no definite D call. Germline CDR1 SGHRS, CDR2 YFSETQ. The CDR3 contains 15 residues. CDR3 loop: CASSLDGSGANVLTF. CDR3 in DNA: TGTGCCAGCAGCTTGGATGGCTCTGGGGCCAACGTCCTGACTTTC.

This clonotype was found a few times. The chain links TRBV14 to TRBJ1-4; D gene ambiguous. Germline values: CDR1 SGHDN, CDR2 FVKESK. This CDR3 contains 12 residues. Trimming took 3 bases from V and 5 from J, leaving 4 bases between them. The CDR3 is CASSHTNEKLFF. For the CDR3, the DNA is TGTGCCAGCAGCCACACCAATGAAAAACTGTTTTTT.

The sample holds a few counts of this clonotype. The chain joins TRBV5-1 to TRBJ2-2; 7 positions agree with TRBD1. Germline-derived CDR1 and CDR2 are SGHRS and YFSETQ. V gave up 7 bases and J gave up 0 bases; unmatched junction bases: 3. The CDR3 is made up of 14 amino acids. The CDR3 loop is CASHDRANTGELFF. The CDR3 region has the DNA TGCGCCAGCCACGACAGGGCGAACACCGGGGAGCTGTTTTTT.

A note on this clonotype: This may come from a read error, since a much larger clone is one base off. The chain couples TRBV20-1 to TRBJ2-1; 9 bases align to TRBD1. This CDR3 spans 13 amino acids. Germline V gives CDR1 DFQATT, CDR2 SNEGSKA (reference sequence). The CDR3 nucleotides read TGCAGAGCTAGACAGGGGGAGCGGGATGAGCAGTTCTTC. As protein: CRARQGERDEQFF.

This clonotype was counted at least ten times. The J gene is TRBJ1-3, the V gene TRBV20-1; D remains unclear. Between the trimmed V and J ends, which lost 5 bases and 3 bases, there was a span of 11 bases. Germline V lookup: CDR1 DFQATT, CDR2 SNEGSKA (reference sequence). CDR3 length: 13 residues. CDR3 in DNA: TGCAGTGCTCGGGAGGTTGTTGGAAACACCATATATTTT. Protein: CSAREVVGNTIYF.

This clonotype was counted only a few times. The chain is built from TRBV25-1 and TRBJ2-1; 8 bases agree with TRBD2. The germline V gene has CDR1 MGHDK and CDR2 SYGVNS. The CDR3 consists of 17 residues. V lost 0 bases and J lost 4; bases outside the gene matches: 8. CDR3 region: CASSEYRVAGIYNEQFF. For the CDR3, the DNA is TGTGCCAGCAGTGAATATCGGGTAGCGGGAATTTACAATGAGCAGTTCTTC.

This clonotype was counted between two and nine times. The chain uses TRBV5-1 and TRBJ2-5; TRBD2 matches 9 bases. With V trimmed by 0 bases and J by 1 base, 4 bases remained unmatched. From germline, CDR1 is SGHRS and CDR2 YFSETQ. This CDR3 spans 16 amino acids. The CDR3 DNA sequence: TGCGCCAGCAGCTTGGCCCCTAGCGGGGCCCAAGAGACCCAGTACTTC. Protein sequence: CASSLAPSGAQETQYF. Supplemented by reference TRBV5-1 and TRBJ2-5, the full variable domain reads KAGVTQTPRYLIKTRGQQVTLSCSPISGHRSVSWYQQTPGQGLQFLFEYFSETQRNKGNFPGRFSGRQFSNSRSEMNVSTLELGDSALYLCASSLAPSGAQETQYFGPGTRLLVL.

This clonotype showed up just a few times. This rearrangement joins TRBV6-5 to TRBJ2-3, with D possibly TRBD2 on 7 matching bases. V lost 2 bases and J lost 3, with 21 bases in between. Looked up from germline, CDR1 is MNHEY and CDR2 is SVGAGI. CDR3 length equals 18 residues. This CDR3 is CASSYVGPREGVTDTQYF. The CDR3 DNA reads as TGTGCCAGCAGTTACGTAGGACCCAGGGAGGGGGTGACAGATACGCAGTATTTT.

This clonotype has a handful of counts. This chain joins TRBV7-8 and TRBJ2-5, with D perhaps matching TRBD2 (5 bases). This CDR3 is built from 15 residues. Between the trimmed V and J ends, which lost 4 bases and 2 bases, there was a span of 14 bases. Germline CDR1 and CDR2: SGHVS and FQNEAQ. The CDR3 DNA sequence: TGTGCCAGCAGCTCGAGACGGACGGGGCAAGAGACCCAGTACTTC. This sequence encodes CASSSRRTGQETQYF.

This clonotype has a handful of counts. This rearrangement joins TRBV28 to TRBJ2-3, with 8 bases identical to TRBD1. CDR1 is MDHEN, CDR2 SYDVKM, per germline. The CDR3 is made up of 16 amino acids. V trimming: 4 bases; J trimming: 8 bases; junction bases outside the gene matches: 14. The CDR3, as DNA: TGTGCCAGCAGTTCACCCTCGACAGGGGCGAAGGGTACGCAGTATTTT. Amino acid sequence: CASSSPSTGAKGTQYF.

This clonotype was observed at least ten times. The rearrangement joins TRBV29-1 to TRBJ2-1; TRBD1 agrees at 7 bases. Losses at the gene ends were 1 base for V and 9 bases for J; bases not matched to a gene: 12. Per the germline V gene, CDR1 is SQVTM and CDR2 is ANQGSEA. This CDR3 is 15 amino acids long. CDR3 in DNA: TGCAGCGTTGAAGGTCCGGCATCCCCAGGGGGTGAGCAGTTCTTC. Translating it yields CSVEGPASPGGEQFF.